A selection of T cell receptor beta chains follows, all from one sample in a study of T cell changes during pregnancy in multiple sclerosis. The protocol was immunoSEQ multiplex PCR, while the TCRdb copy is restricted to in-frame clones and leaves out a portion. This sample yields around 72,000 clones, of which approximately 90% are seen a single time; 0.43% belongs to the top ten. The material was CD4+ T cells from peripheral blood mononuclear cells, obtained before pregnancy. The receptors shown here come from a female donor with multiple sclerosis, enrolled in a pregnancy study. Both conserved end residues are part of each CDR3. The D gene is left open where the match is weak. The listing skips clone size in some rows; elsewhere it reads once, few, many or a size class.

clone size	D gene	V gene	J gene	CDR3 DNA	CDR3 protein
-	-	TRBV30	TRBJ1-4	TGTGCCTGGAGTAGACTCAGAGGGGGTGAAAAACTGTTTTTT	CAWSRLRGGEKLFF
-	-	TRBV7-2	TRBJ2-7	TGTGCCAGCAGCTTAGTCGGGGGGCCATTTCGCGAGCAGTACTTC	CASSLVGGPFREQYF
few	-	TRBV27	TRBJ2-3	TGTGCCAGCAGAGGGTGGGCTAGCCGGAGCCCAGATACGCAGTATTTT	CASRGWASRSPDTQYF
-	-	TRBV14	TRBJ1-1	TGTGCCAGCAGCCAAAGTACGCGAACCGAAGCTTTCTTT	CASSQSTRTEAFF
-	-	TRBV29-1	TRBJ1-1	TGCAGCGTTGTCCAGGTTCTGGCAAGGACTGAAGCTTTCTTT	CSVVQVLARTEAFF
once	-	TRBV30	TRBJ1-2	TGTGCCTGGAGCGAAGCGTTGGGACTGAGAAAACTTGGCTACACCTTC	CAWSEALGLRKLGYTF
-	TRBD1	TRBV7-9	TRBJ1-4	TGTGCCAGCAGCTATTTCGACAGGGGGGTTGAAAAACTGTTTTTT	CASSYFDRGVEKLFF
-	-	TRBV11-3	TRBJ2-5	TGTGCCAGCAGCGCGGGGCTAGCAGCAGGGGGAGAAGAGACCCAGTACTTC	CASSAGLAAGGEETQYF
-	TRBD1	TRBV28	TRBJ2-3	TGTGCCAGCAGTTTATCCCCAGGGGGCCCCACAGATACGCAGTATTTT	CASSLSPGGPTDTQYF
-	-	TRBV11-3	TRBJ2-5	TGTGCCAGCAGCTTAAGAGTTCGCGAGGTCCAGTACTTC	CASSLRVREVQYF
-	-	TRBV5-1	TRBJ1-1	TGCGCCAGCAGCTTCCCAGGACCGGGGACTGAAGCTTTCTTT	CASSFPGPGTEAFF
-	-	TRBV19	TRBJ1-5	TGTGCCAGTAACCGAGTTAGCAATCAGCCCCAGCATTTT	CASNRVSNQPQHF
-	-	TRBV7-9	TRBJ2-6	TGTGCCAGCAGCTTACTAGGGGCCCCCTCTGGGGCCAACGTCCTGACTTTC	CASSLLGAPSGANVLTF
few	TRBD1	TRBV18	TRBJ1-1	TGTGCCAGCTCACCAGGGACAGGGGGAACTGAAGCTTTCTTT	CASSPGTGGTEAFF
-	-	TRBV11-2	TRBJ1-5	TGTGCCAGCAGCTTAGTTGTGGGCCAGCCCCAGCATTTT	CASSLVVGQPQHF
once	-	TRBV30	TRBJ2-6	TGTGCCGGGGGGTCACCGGGAAGAGGGGCCAACGTCCTGACTTTC	CAGGSPGRGANVLTF
once	TRBD1	TRBV18	TRBJ2-7	TGTGCCAGCTCGCACCGACAGGGGTGGGAGCAGTACTTC	CASSHRQGWEQYF
-	TRBD2	TRBV18	TRBJ2-3	TGTGCCAGCTCACCACAGGCAGCGGGGTCCCGCACAGATACGCAGTATTTT	CASSPQAAGSRTDTQYF
-	-	TRBV27	TRBJ1-1	TGTGCCAGCAGTTTAGGCAGGGGAAACACTGAAGCTTTCTTT	CASSLGRGNTEAFF
-	-	TRBV7-3	TRBJ2-2	TGTGCCAGCAGCTCCAAAGGGGGACGCGCGAACACCGGGGAGCTGTTTTTT	CASSSKGGRANTGELFF
-	TRBD2	TRBV11-3	TRBJ2-3	TGTGCCAGCAGCCCCCGACTAGCGGGGGGCTCAACAGATACGCAGTATTTT	CASSPRLAGGSTDTQYF
-	TRBD2	TRBV30	TRBJ2-1	TGTGCCTGGAGTGTTCTTAGCGGGGGAGGCGGTAGAAACAATGAGCAGTTCTTC	CAWSVLSGGGGRNNEQFF
-	-	TRBV10-2	TRBJ1-2	TGCGCCAGCGCGACGGACAGATCCTATGGCTACACCTTC	CASATDRSYGYTF
-	-	TRBV29-1	TRBJ2-6	TGCAGCGTTGTCTCGGGCTCTGGGGCCAACGTCCTGACTTTC	CSVVSGSGANVLTF
once	-	TRBV6-1	TRBJ1-1	TGTGCCAGCAGCGCACAGGGTGACACTGAAGCTTTCTTT	CASSAQGDTEAFF
-	-	TRBV5-1	TRBJ1-6	TGCGCCAGCAGCCCCAGGGGTTTGTATAATTCACCCCTCCACTTT	CASSPRGLYNSPLHF
-	-	TRBV5-1	TRBJ2-2	TGCGCCAGCAGCACCGGTCTTTCGAACACCGGGGAGCTGTTTTTT	CASSTGLSNTGELFF
-	TRBD2	TRBV7-6	TRBJ2-7	TGTGCCAGCAGCTTTCTAGCGGGAGAGGGCGAGCAGTACTTC	CASSFLAGEGEQYF
-	-	TRBV5-4	TRBJ2-2	TGTGCCAGCAGCTTCAGATTCGGGGAGCTGTTTTTT	CASSFRFGELFF
-	TRBD2	TRBV7-9	TRBJ2-3	TGTGCCAGCAGCTTCGCTAGCGGGATGGGGGATACGCAGTATTTT	CASSFASGMGDTQYF
-	TRBD1	TRBV7-6	TRBJ1-1	TGTGCCAGCAGCTTAGAAAGGGACAGGGACGCTTTCTTT	CASSLERDRDAFF
-	TRBD1	TRBV7-2	TRBJ1-1	TGTGCCAGCAGGGGGCGACAGGGTGGGACTGAAGCTTTCTTT	CASRGRQGGTEAFF
-	TRBD1	TRBV6-6	TRBJ1-1	TGTGCCAGCAGTTACCCACCTGGACAGGGAAACACTGAAGCTTTCTTT	CASSYPPGQGNTEAFF
-	TRBD1	TRBV14	TRBJ1-5	TGTGCCAGCAGACGGACAGGGACTATTAGCAATCAGCCCCAGCATTTT	CASRRTGTISNQPQHF
-	-	TRBV11-1	TRBJ1-4	TGTGCCAGCAGCTTAACGGGGGGCGGTGAAAAACTGTTTTTT	CASSLTGGGEKLFF
-	TRBD2	TRBV5-1	TRBJ2-3	TGCGCCAGCAGCTCAGGACTAGCGGGGGGAACAGCTAGCACAGATACGCAGTATTTT	CASSSGLAGGTASTDTQYF
-	-	TRBV6-1	TRBJ2-7	TGTGCCAGCAGTGCAACCTCCGGGTCCTACGAGCAGTACTTC	CASSATSGSYEQYF
-	-	TRBV14	TRBJ1-1	TGTGCCAGCAGCCAATCCCCCCGCACTGAAGCTTTCTTT	CASSQSPRTEAFF
-	TRBD1	TRBV6-1	TRBJ2-7	TGTGCCAGCAGGGGATTGACAGGGGGCCCCTACGAGCAGTACTTC	CASRGLTGGPYEQYF
-	-	TRBV27	TRBJ2-6	TGTGCCAGCAGTTTTGAGGGTCGCTCTGGGGCCAACGTCCTGACTTTC	CASSFEGRSGANVLTF
-	-	TRBV12-2	TRBJ1-1	TGTGCAAGTCGTCATCAATACAGGGTAAACACTGAAGCTTTCTTT	CASRHQYRVNTEAFF
-	TRBD1	TRBV28	TRBJ2-4	TGTGCCAGCAGCGATTCGGACAGGGTGGACATTCAGTACTTC	CASSDSDRVDIQYF
-	-	TRBV10-3	TRBJ1-2	TGTGCCATCAGTGAGCGTCAGGGGCTCTATGGCTACACCTTC	CAISERQGLYGYTF
-	TRBD1	TRBV6-1	TRBJ1-6	TGTGCCAGCAAAGTCAGGACAGGGCCAGGGCCACCCCTCCACTTT	CASKVRTGPGPPLHF
-	TRBD2	TRBV19	TRBJ2-7	TGTGCCAGTAGTATTGAAGCGGGATTGGCCTACGAGCAGTACTTC	CASSIEAGLAYEQYF
-	-	TRBV4-1	TRBJ1-1	TGCGCCAGCAGCCAAGTTGGACAGAAGAACACTGAAGCTTTCTTT	CASSQVGQKNTEAFF
-	TRBD1	TRBV7-2	TRBJ1-1	TGTGCCAGCAGCGGTCCCAATGACAGGGCAACTTTCTTT	CASSGPNDRATFF
-	-	TRBV28	TRBJ1-1	TGTGCCAGCAGTTTACCGGTCACTGAAGCTTTCTTT	CASSLPVTEAFF
-	-	TRBV5-6	TRBJ2-7	TGTGCCAGCAGCTTTTTTAGCGACGAGCAGTACTTC	CASSFFSDEQYF
-	TRBD1	TRBV27	TRBJ2-5	TGTGCCAGCCATAGAGAAGGGACAGGAAAAAAAGAGACCCAGTACTTC	CASHREGTGKKETQYF
-	TRBD1	TRBV19	TRBJ2-2	TGTGCCAGTAGTACTCCTGGGACAGGCCCTCGGAACACCGGGGAGCTGTTTTTT	CASSTPGTGPRNTGELFF
-	-	TRBV9	TRBJ1-2	TGTGCCAGCAGCGTAGAGGTCAATCAGGGGCCCCAGGGGGGCTACACCTTC	CASSVEVNQGPQGGYTF
-	TRBD2	TRBV5-1	TRBJ2-5	TGCGCCAGCAGCTTGGGCGGACTAGACGGAGAGACCCAGTACTTC	CASSLGGLDGETQYF
-	-	TRBV7-2	TRBJ1-1	TGTGCCAGCAGCTTACAGGGATGGGCGAACACTGAAGCTTTCTTT	CASSLQGWANTEAFF
-	-	TRBV9	TRBJ1-6	TGTGCCAGCGGAGTGTCAGTCGATACACCCCTCCACTTT	CASGVSVDTPLHF
once	TRBD2	TRBV7-2	TRBJ2-1	TGTGCCAGCAGCTGGACTAGCGGGGGTCTCTTGAATGAGCAGTTCTTC	CASSWTSGGLLNEQFF
-	-	TRBV7-6	TRBJ2-1	TGTGCCAGCAGCCCCACTATATTATCCTCGAGATTATACAATGAGCAGTTCTTC	CASSPTILSSRLYNEQFF
once	-	TRBV14	TRBJ2-7	TGTGCCAGCAGCCAATACCGCGGGGAACCCTACGAGCAGTACTTC	CASSQYRGEPYEQYF